This TCR beta chain was found in a study of blood T cell repertoires in COVID-19. As for the study in general: Acute and convalescent COVID-19 samples came from the United States, Italy and Spain.

CDR1 is SGHTA, CDR2 FQGTGA, per germline. The CDR3 has 13 residues. V was pared by 8 bases and J by 2 bases, with 3 bases of the junction left unmatched. Clones were read by immunoSEQ multiplex PCR, and TCRdb kept only the in-frame ones, dropping some. The table includes some 81,000 clones, about 90% detected once. The chain carries TRBV7-3 and TRBJ2-1, with 7 nucleotides matching TRBD1. This receptor was obtained from a woman between 50 and 59 years old in a cohort sampled during active COVID-19. Sequencing was done on a sample of peripheral blood. In DNA form, the CDR3 reads TGTGCCAGCGGGACAGACCCCTACAATGAGCAGTTCTTC. Translation: CASGTDPYNEQFF.